A selection of T cell receptor beta chains follows, all from one sample in a study of cytomegalovirus exposure and HLA in healthy donors. The method was immunoSEQ multiplex PCR; TCRdb's version includes in-frame clones alone and lacks a portion of them. The sample has roughly 140,000 clones; roughly 79% are singletons. The source material was PBMCs. These receptors were collected from a male donor in good health and CMV-seronegative. Both conserved end residues are part of each CDR3. The D gene is left open where the match is weak. Size values are once, few and many counts, or a class for expanded clones, and some rows have none.

>TRBJ1-2|.|TRBV27|TRBD1
CASSFSGTANYGYTF
TGTGCCAGCAGTTTTTCCGGGACAGCTAACTATGGCTACACCTTC
>TRBJ1-1|few|TRBV7-9|.
CSSSPVVNTEAFF
TGTTCCAGCAGCCCTGTAGTGAACACTGAAGCTTTCTTT
>TRBJ2-5|.|TRBV11-3|.
CASSLNLGGQETQYF
TGTGCCAGCAGCTTAAATTTGGGGGGCCAAGAGACCCAGTACTTC
>TRBJ2-1|.|TRBV19|TRBD2
CASSNPSGRKDEQFF
TGTGCCAGTAGTAATCCTAGCGGGAGAAAAGATGAGCAGTTCTTC
>TRBJ2-7|.|TRBV5-1|TRBD1
CASSLQGASSYEQYF
TGCGCCAGCAGCTTACAGGGGGCAAGCTCCTACGAGCAGTACTTC
>TRBJ1-3|.|TRBV7-9|.
CASSLAGTSGNTIYF
TGTGCCAGCAGCTTAGCCGGGACTTCTGGAAACACCATATATTTT
>TRBJ1-4|once|TRBV5-4|TRBD1
CASSQDPGQLNEKLFF
TGTGCCAGCAGCCAGGACCCGGGACAGCTAAATGAAAAACTGTTTTTT
>TRBJ2-7|.|TRBV6-1|TRBD1
CASTIGTGFRYEQYF
TGTGCCAGCACCATAGGGACAGGGTTCCGTTACGAGCAGTACTTC
>TRBJ2-4|.|TRBV5-1|TRBD1
CASSPGRTGELAKNIQYF
TGCGCCAGCAGCCCGGGTCGGACAGGTGAACTAGCCAAAAACATTCAGTACTTC
>TRBJ1-4|.|TRBV18|.
CASSPDRATNEKLFF
TGTGCCAGCTCACCCGACAGAGCAACTAATGAAAAACTGTTTTTT
>TRBJ1-2|.|TRBV6-1|.
CASIQKTGHYGYTF
TGTGCCAGCATCCAAAAGACAGGCCACTATGGCTACACCTTC
>TRBJ1-5|.|TRBV19|TRBD1
CASNKDRGLFQPQHF
TGTGCCAGTAATAAGGACAGGGGACTATTTCAGCCCCAGCATTTT
>TRBJ1-2|few|TRBV6-6|TRBD1
CASSYRGTQGGGYTF
TGTGCCAGCAGTTACCGGGGAACGCAGGGGGGTGGCTACACCTTC
>TRBJ2-7|.|TRBV7-2|TRBD1
CASSPAGTESYEQYF
TGTGCCAGCAGCCCCGCAGGGACAGAAAGCTACGAGCAGTACTTC
>TRBJ1-2|.|TRBV29-1|TRBD1
CSVEKVGQGAWYGYTF
TGCAGCGTTGAAAAAGTAGGACAGGGGGCTTGGTATGGCTACACCTTC
>TRBJ2-3|once|TRBV11-2|.
CANSRGRQVDTQYF
TGTGCCAACTCGCGGGGGCGCCAGGTAGATACGCAGTATTTT
>TRBJ1-6|few|TRBV7-9|TRBD1
CASSLRGGQGVDNSPLHF
TGTGCCAGCAGCTTAAGAGGCGGACAGGGGGTTGATAATTCACCCCTCCACTTT
>TRBJ1-3|.|TRBV7-8|.
CASIKQGGQRPGNTIYF
TGTGCCAGCATCAAACAGGGTGGACAGAGGCCTGGAAACACCATATATTTT
>TRBJ2-1|few|TRBV11-2|TRBD2
CASSGSGGKSYNEQFF
TGTGCCAGCAGCGGGAGCGGGGGTAAGTCCTACAATGAGCAGTTCTTC
>TRBJ2-2|.|TRBV5-1|TRBD1
CASSKDRVSTGELFF
TGCGCCAGCAGCAAGGACAGGGTGAGCACCGGGGAGCTGTTTTTT
>TRBJ1-6|.|TRBV10-3|.
CAISESRVGSPLHF
TGTGCCATCAGTGAGTCGAGGGTGGGTTCACCCCTCCACTTT
>TRBJ1-5|.|TRBV4-1|TRBD1
CASSQVTGARGQPQHF
TGCGCCAGCAGCCAAGTCACAGGGGCGAGGGGTCAGCCCCAGCATTTT
>TRBJ2-7|.|TRBV30|TRBD2
CAWSTLGWGRAYEQYF
TGTGCCTGGAGTACTTTGGGTTGGGGGAGGGCTTACGAGCAGTACTTC